The sequence of this TCR beta chain was determined in a study of T cells after yellow fever vaccination. Germline assignment: CDR1 MNHEY and CDR2 SMNVEV (reference sequence). There are 15 residues in the CDR3. V dropped 8 bases and J dropped 0 bases, with 17 bases sitting between them. 5'RACE template switching generated TCR cDNA, adding a universal primer site and UMIs. TCRdb re-analysed the 5' RACE reads in MiXCR, keeping a single row per CDR3 protein. The table includes hundreds of thousands of distinct CDR3 sequences, approximately 21% detected once. Regarding the study as a whole: On re-exposure, the response was weaker but peaked faster, at day 5 versus 15. Post-booster repertoires again held most primary-vaccination clones (roughly 96% CD4, 88% CD8). From the bulk population, abundant clonotypes could contaminate and appear within FACS-sorted repertoires.

Note on this clonotype: Its antigen is as yet unknown.

This sequence joins TRBV27 and TRBJ2-7; possible D gene TRBD2, 6 bases. This material consisted of PBMCs, taken 15 days after the yellow fever booster vaccination. This receptor was taken from a man aged 25-45 years who received the YFV17D yellow fever vaccine. The CDR3 bases are TGTGCCAGCGGGATAGCGGACACCTTCTCCTACGAGCAGTACTTC. Amino acids: CASGIADTFSYEQYF.